What follows are 21 T cell receptor beta chains derived from one specimen sequenced in a study of post-analysis software for immune sequencing data. Points from the study as a whole: TRBV5-6, TRBV5-1 and TRBV20-1 were among 4 or 5 TRBV segments more frequent in patients than controls.

No antigen has been identified for these receptors. Tagging with unique molecular identifiers was a feature of the TCR beta cDNA libraries. A single record per CDR3 protein comes from TCRdb applying MiXCR to the PCR reads. Altogether approximately 690,000 distinct CDR3 sequences are present, 55% to 60% being singletons, with the ten largest covering around 11%. Sequencing was performed on blood. The receptors come from a girl aged 2 to 10 with multiple sclerosis.

This clonotype appeared a few times. This chain uses TRBV20-1 with TRBJ2-1; D unresolved. The V end lost 5 bases, the J end lost 10 bases, and 18 bases lay between the germline ends. The germline CDR1 and CDR2 sequences are DFQATT and SNEGSKA (reference sequence). The CDR3 length is 13 residues. The CDR3 DNA follows: TGCAGTGCTCCGCGGTCCTCTAATGACGAGCAGTTCTTC. Residues: CSAPRSSNDEQFF.

The CDR3 coding sequence is TGTGCCAGCAGCTTAGTGGGGACAGGGCCACAAGAGACCCAGTACTTC. Amino acid sequence: CASSLVGTGPQETQYF. The chain couples TRBV7-2 to TRBJ2-5; 9 positions agree with TRBD1. The V gene end was trimmed by 1 base and the J gene end by 2 bases; junction bases not matched to a gene: 5. This CDR3 comprises 16 residues. Germline CDR1 SGHTA, CDR2 FQGNSA.

Of note for this clonotype: Its ends do not fully match the called genes, so a read error is possible. This rearrangement joins TRBV7-9 to TRBJ2-6; D gene uncertain. CDR1 and CDR2 (germline): SEHNR, FQNEAQ (reference sequence). This CDR3 spans 15 amino acids. The CDR3: CASSLRSSGPNVLTF. The CDR3 region has the DNA TGTGCCAGCAGCCTACGCAGCTCTGGGCCCAACGTCCTGACTTTC.

J is TRBJ1-2 and V is TRBV12-3 or TRBV12-4, with a possible D match to TRBD1 (5 bases). This CDR3 region has 13 residues. V shed 5 bases and J shed 8 bases, with 15 bases lying between them. The DNA of the CDR3 is TGTGCCAGCAGTCCTACCCCCGGGGGGGGCTACACCTTC. It specifies CASSPTPGGGYTF.

The chain uses TRBV27 and TRBJ2-1; D is perhaps TRBD1 or TRBD2 (5 bases each). V was trimmed by 5 bases and J by 7 bases, leaving 12 bases between them. CDR1 is MNHEY, CDR2 SMNVEV, per germline (reference sequence). This CDR3 spans 13 amino acids. CDR3 sequence reads: CASSPGWGNEQFF. In DNA, the CDR3 is TGTGCCAGCAGTCCTGGATGGGGGAATGAGCAGTTCTTC.

The J gene is TRBJ2-3, the V gene TRBV12-3 or TRBV12-4, with 11 positions matching TRBD2. The CDR3 loop spans 17 amino acids. The V and J ends lost 2 bases and 4 bases, in that order; junction bases with no gene match: 8. The CDR3, as DNA: TGTGCCAGCAGTTTAAGACGGGCTAGCGGGAGGTCAGATACGCAGTATTTT. It translates to CASSLRRASGRSDTQYF.

As DNA, the CDR3 is TGTGCCAGCAGTTTAATAGCGGGGGTCTACAATGAGCAGTTCTTC. It translates to CASSLIAGVYNEQFF. The chain couples TRBV6-5 to TRBJ2-1; TRBD2 agrees at 9 bases. V was pared by 4 bases and J by 3 bases, with 4 bases of the junction left unmatched. The V gene's germline CDR1 is MNHEY and CDR2 SVGAGI. The CDR3 spans 15 residues.

The count of this clonotype is one. This chain links TRBV12-3 or TRBV12-4 with TRBJ1-2; the match to TRBD1 covers 8 bases. V dropped 0 bases and J dropped 4; count of bases not matched to a gene: 7. This CDR3 is built from 16 residues. The CDR3 DNA follows: TGTGCCAGCAGTTTAGCGGGGCCAGGGGGCCTCTATGGCTACACCTTC. This encodes CASSLAGPGGLYGYTF.

This sequence joins TRBV4-3 and TRBJ1-4; D is ambiguous. Between the trimmed V and J ends, which lost 0 bases and 7 bases, there was a span of 9 bases. The CDR3 covers 14 residues. Germline lookup yields CDR1 LGHNA and CDR2 YSLEER. The CDR3 region is CASSQDRVGEKLFF. The CDR3 DNA reads TGCGCCAGCAGCCAAGATAGGGTCGGTGAAAAACTGTTTTTT.

The genes are TRBV7-3 and TRBJ2-7; D perhaps matches TRBD1 (6 bases). Germline V gene data show CDR1 as SGHTA and CDR2 as FQGTGA. The CDR3 is 17 amino acids. V lost 1 base, J lost 2 bases, and 18 bases lay in between. CDR3 sequence (DNA): TGTGCCAGCAGCTTAAAACCGGGACACCTGAGGACCTACGAGCAGTACTTC. Translation gives CASSLKPGHLRTYEQYF.

This chain connects TRBV5-5 to TRBJ1-1; D is ambiguous. The CDR3 is 14 amino acids. Looked up from germline, CDR1 is SGHKS and CDR2 is YYEKEE (reference sequence). Between the trimmed V and J ends, which lost 0 bases and 5 bases, there was a span of 11 bases. CDR3 loop: CASSLVGFGTEAFF. CDR3 DNA: TGTGCCAGCAGCTTGGTGGGTTTTGGGACTGAAGCTTTCTTT.

The chain employs TRBV25-1 and TRBJ2-6; perhaps TRBD2 as D (5 bases). V was shortened by 3 bases and J by 0 bases, with 18 bases between the two germline ends. The CDR3 length is 19 residues. Looked up from germline, CDR1 is MGHDK and CDR2 is SYGVNS. This chain's CDR3 is CASSEGPGTKGSGANVLTF. The CDR3 region has the DNA TGTGCCAGCAGTGAGGGCCCGGGAACTAAGGGCTCTGGGGCCAACGTCCTGACTTTC.

This clonotype was seen a few times. This chain links TRBV29-1 with TRBJ2-1, with 7 bases that match TRBD1. Per the germline V gene, CDR1 is SQVTM and CDR2 is ANQGSEA. Trimming at V came to 7 bases and at J to 0 bases, leaving 9 bases not matched to a gene. The CDR3 extends over 15 amino acids. CDR3 nucleotides: TGCAGCGCCGCCGGACAGGAGAGCTCCTACAATGAGCAGTTCTTC. As protein: CSAAGQESSYNEQFF.

This clonotype was seen just once. The rearrangement uses TRBV4-1 and TRBJ2-1, with a weak D call TRBD2 (5 bases). Per germline, CDR1 MGHRA and CDR2 YSYEKL. The V gene lost 3 bases and the J gene lost 12 bases, with 9 bases spanning the gap. This CDR3 is 11 amino acids long. In nucleotides, the CDR3 is TGCGCCAGCAGCCAGCGGGCTAGGCAGTTCTTC. The encoded protein is CASSQRARQFF.

V is TRBV6-1 and J is TRBJ1-6; unclear D gene. The germline V gene has CDR1 MNHNS and CDR2 SASEGT. V was clipped by 0 bases and J by 8 bases, with 8 bases between them. The CDR3 extends over 14 amino acids. CDR3: CASSEAGRDSPLHF. The CDR3 DNA reads as TGTGCCAGCAGTGAAGCGGGAAGGGATTCACCCCTCCACTTT.

This clonotype was recorded once. The chain has TRBV27 and TRBJ2-5, with 9 bases matching TRBD1. The trim removed 0 bases at V and 11 bases at J, leaving 10 bases unmatched. Germline CDR1 reads MNHEY; CDR2 reads SMNVEV (reference sequence). This CDR3 region has 15 residues. CDR3: CASSLSQGAPDGQYF. The CDR3 nucleotides read TGTGCCAGCAGTTTATCACAGGGGGCGCCCGACGGGCAGTACTTC.

The CDR3 here is CSVRDTAYEQYF. CDR3 DNA sequence: TGCAGCGTCAGGGACACCGCCTACGAGCAGTACTTC. The chain uses TRBV29-1 and TRBJ2-7, with a tentative D call TRBD1 (6 bases). The V and J ends lost 6 bases and 2 bases respectively, with 11 bases between them. The CDR3 contains 12 residues. The germline V gene has CDR1 SQVTM and CDR2 ANQGSEA.

The chain couples TRBV29-1 to TRBJ1-2; no clear D gene. This CDR3 spans 12 amino acids. Deletions cut 0 bases from V and 4 bases from J, with 6 bases between. In germline, CDR1 is SQVTM, CDR2 ANQGSEA. CDR3 nucleotide sequence: TGCAGCGTTGAAGAACAAGGCTATGGCTACACCTTC. Residues: CSVEEQGYGYTF.

This chain uses TRBV4-3 with TRBJ2-1; 12 nucleotides align to TRBD2. Per the germline V gene, CDR1 is LGHNA and CDR2 is YSLEER. There are 18 residues in the CDR3. The ends lost 5 bases at V and 4 bases at J; junction bases unmatched: 12. DNA for the CDR3: TGCGCCAGCAGCTCCTCCGGGACTAGCGGGTTGTTGTACAATGAGCAGTTCTTC. Protein product: CASSSSGTSGLLYNEQFF.

V gene TRBV2 combines with J gene TRBJ2-7, with 9 nucleotides matching TRBD2. In germline, CDR1 is SNHLY, CDR2 FYNNEI. After removal of 6 bases from V and 1 base from J, the junction contained 7 bases not matched to a gene. The CDR3 length is 15 residues. The CDR3 nucleotides are TGTGCCAGCAGCGGTCGGCGGGAGGGGTCCTACGAGCAGTACTTC. This sequence encodes CASSGRREGSYEQYF. Using reference TRBV2 and TRBJ2-7 for the parts outside the CDR3, the full variable domain is EPEVTQTPSHQVTQMGQEVILRCVPISNHLYFYWYRQILGQKVEFLVSFYNNEISEKSEIFDDQFSVERPDGSNFTLKIRSTKLEDSAMYFCASSGRREGSYEQYFGPGTRLTVT.

The J gene is TRBJ1-1, the V gene TRBV20-1; D remains unclear. V shed 0 bases and J shed 2 bases, with 10 bases lying between them. The germline V gene has CDR1 DFQATT and CDR2 SNEGSKA (reference sequence). This CDR3 contains 14 residues. The CDR3 region is CSAREGGPNTEAFF. CDR3 sequence (DNA): TGCAGTGCTAGAGAGGGCGGACCTAACACTGAAGCTTTCTTT.